A single sample is the source of the 18 T cell receptor beta chains below, sequenced in a study of tumor-infiltrating lymphocytes in primary liver carcinoma. Making TCR beta cDNA involved around 500 ng total RNA and a constant-region primer. Researchers made the TCR beta libraries by running three nested multiplex PCR rounds with slightly modified ARM-PCR. TRBV1-TRBV30 forward primers paired with a C-beta reverse primer drove the first two PCR rounds, about 9 cycles each. TCRdb fed the multiplex PCR reads into MiXCR, producing one record per CDR3 protein. The data show approximately 330,000 distinct CDR3 sequences, 65% seen once. The authors took blood RNA from unsorted whole blood and also extracted germline DNA. The source material was peripheral blood. The receptor set was obtained from a man between 40 and 49 years old with primary liver carcinoma and hepatitis B virus infection.

Turning to this clonotype: This may be a read error, as it is one base from a much larger clone. This rearrangement joins TRBV12-3 or TRBV12-4 to TRBJ1-1, with TRBD1 matching over 9 bases. After removal of 6 bases from V and 4 bases from J, the junction contained 12 bases not matched to a gene. This CDR3 is built from 16 residues. The CDR3 sequence: CASRRGQGFMITEAFF. The CDR3 nucleotides read TGTGCCAGCAGGAGAGGACAGGGGTTCATGATCACTGAAGCTTTCTTT.

In the case of this clonotype: Just one base apart from a much larger clone, this may be a read error. This chain uses TRBV6-1 with TRBJ1-6; 10 bases match TRBD1. Germline V gene sequence: CDR1 MNHNS, CDR2 SASEGT. The CDR3 is made up of 15 amino acids. DNA for the CDR3: TGTGCCAGCAGGACAGGGGGCTCCTATAATACACCCCTCCACTTT. This codes for CASRTGGSYNTPLHF.

Notes on this clonotype: The CDR3 does not close with the conserved phenylalanine or tryptophan, likely indicating a read error. V gene TRBV11-2 combines with J gene TRBJ2-2; 12 bases are a match to TRBD2. In germline, CDR1 is SGHAT, CDR2 FQNNGV. The CDR3 has 16 residues. CDR3 nucleotide sequence: TGTGCCAGCAGCCCAGGACTAGCGGGACGGGCCGGGGGGCTGTTTCTT. Translation: CASSPGLAGRAGGLFL.

Comments on this clonotype: The CDR3 does not end in the conserved phenylalanine or tryptophan, so this is likely a read error. This rearrangement joins TRBV5-1 to TRBJ2-3; D gene uncertain. Between the trimmed V and J ends, which lost 4 bases and 2 bases, there was a span of 11 bases. The CDR3 sequence is 14 residues long. The V gene's germline CDR1 is SGHRS and CDR2 YFSETQ. The DNA for the CDR3 is TGCGCCAGCAGCGACCTCAAGACCACAGATACGCAGTATTCT. It is translated as CASSDLKTTDTQYS.

The chain employs TRBV6-6 and TRBJ1-6, with 7 bases that match TRBD1. Unmatched junction bases numbered 14, after V lost 4 bases and J lost 11 bases. Germline assignment: CDR1 MNHNY and CDR2 SVGAGI (reference sequence). The CDR3 runs 16 residues. The CDR3 is CASSFTPGGGGAPLHF. CDR3 sequence (DNA): TGTGCCAGCAGTTTCACGCCAGGGGGTGGAGGTGCACCCCTCCACTTT.

Of note for this clonotype: Germline is not matched at one junction end, which may reflect a read error. V and J are TRBV11-2 and TRBJ2-1; the D gene is possibly TRBD2 (6 bases). CDR1 is SGHAT and CDR2 is FQNNGV in the germline V gene. This CDR3 contains 15 residues. The CDR3: CASSFRWRAHNEQFF. CDR3 bases: TGTGCCAGTAGCTTTAGGTGGAGGGCCCACAATGAGCAGTTCTTC.

Comment on this clonotype: At one boundary the junction diverges from the germline segment, which might be a read error. This chain joins TRBV14 and TRBJ1-1; D perhaps matches TRBD1 (6 bases). Germline V gene sequence: CDR1 SGHDN, CDR2 FVKESK. The CDR3 extends over 16 amino acids. The CDR3 loop reads CASSQLADRVNTETFF. For the CDR3, the DNA is TGTGCCAGCAGCCAGCTGGCGGACAGAGTGAACACTGAAACTTTCTTT.

Of note for this clonotype: A clone one base away is much larger, so this may be a read error. The CDR3 end shows no conserved phenylalanine or tryptophan, and so a read error is likely. V gene TRBV6-1 combines with J gene TRBJ1-1; D gene ambiguous. The CDR3 extends over 13 amino acids. The germline CDR1 and CDR2 sequences are MNHNS and SASEGT. Trimming removed 6 bases at V and 1 base at J, with 9 bases between. The CDR3 coding sequence is TGTGCCAGCAGCGTGTTCGGGAACACTGAAGCTTTCATT. Its protein is CASSVFGNTEAFI.

As for this clonotype: At one of its ends the junction is not consistent with the germline gene, which may arise from a read error. The chain combines TRBV11-1 with TRBJ2-3; perhaps TRBD2 as D (5 bases). The CDR3 covers 15 residues. Germline V gene lookup returns CDR1 SGHAT and CDR2 FQDESV (reference sequence). The CDR3 protein is CASRPLGFGTDTHYF. CDR3 DNA sequence: TGTGCTAGCAGACCACTAGGCTTCGGCACAGATACGCACTATTTT. The complete variable domain, with remaining parts taken from reference TRBV11-1 and TRBJ2-3, reads EAEVAQSPRYKITEKSQAVAFWCDPISGHATLYWYRQILGQGPELLVQFQDESVVDDSQLPKDRFSAERLKGVDSTLKIQPAELGDSAMYLCASRPLGFGTDTHYFGPGTRLTVL.

This clonotype was seen at least ten times. The chain recombines TRBV4-2 with TRBJ1-5; D unresolved. Trimming took 1 base from V and 0 from J, leaving 10 bases between them. Germline V gene lookup returns CDR1 LGHNA and CDR2 YNFKEQ. This CDR3 spans 16 amino acids. CDR3 sequence: CASSQVAKNSNQPQHF. CDR3 nucleotide sequence: TGTGCCAGCAGCCAAGTGGCAAAAAATAGCAATCAGCCCCAGCATTTT.

The chain carries TRBV6-5 and TRBJ1-6; the D gene is possibly TRBD1 (5 bases). This CDR3 has 17 residues. With 7 bases removed from V and 10 bases from J, the gap between germline ends came to 26 bases. Germline V gene lookup returns CDR1 MNHEY and CDR2 SVGAGI. CDR3 coding DNA: TGTGCCAGCACCAAAAGCGCGGTAACGGCCACAGGATCACCCCTCCACTTT. This encodes CASTKSAVTATGSPLHF.

Regarding this clonotype: At one end, the junction sequence differs from germline, possibly due to a read error. This rearrangement joins TRBV11-1 to TRBJ2-7; D might be TRBD1 (5 bases). CDR1 and CDR2 from the germline V gene are SGHAT and FQDESV (reference sequence). The CDR3 totals 13 residues. The DNA for the CDR3 is TGTGCCAGCAGCTGGGGCAGGGCATACGGGCAGTACTTC. Translation gives CASSWGRAYGQYF.

This chain uses TRBV11-2 with TRBJ1-5; D remains ambiguous. CDR3 length: 15 residues. V was shortened by 11 bases and J by 3 bases, with 20 bases between the two germline ends. The germline gives CDR1 SGHAT, CDR2 FQNNGV. CDR3 sequence: CAGIKGGWVNQPQHF. CDR3 coding DNA: TGTGCCGGTATTAAGGGAGGGTGGGTCAATCAGCCCCAGCATTTT. Looking up the rest from reference TRBV11-2 and TRBJ1-5 gives the full variable domain: EAGVAQSPRYKIIEKRQSVAFWCNPISGHATLYWYQQILGQGPKLLIQFQNNGVVDDSQLPKDRFSAERLKGVDSTLKIQPAKLEDSAVYLCAGIKGGWVNQPQHFGDGTRLSIL.

The chain is built from TRBV11-2 and TRBJ2-7, with D possibly being TRBD2 (5 bases). V lost 4 bases and J lost 4, with 17 bases in between. The CDR3 contains 15 residues. The germline V gene has CDR1 SGHAT and CDR2 FQNNGV. This chain's CDR3 is CASSSHRGSSYEQYF. The CDR3, as DNA: TGTGCCAGCAGCTCCCATAGAGGGAGCTCATACGAGCAGTACTTC.

On this clonotype: A much larger clone differs from this one at a single base, so this may be a read error. Since the CDR3 does not end with the conserved phenylalanine or tryptophan, this likely comes from a read error. The chain employs TRBV6-6 and TRBJ2-7; TRBD1 or TRBD2 may be the D gene (5 bases each). CDR3 size: 13 residues. V gave up 5 bases and J gave up 3 bases, with 11 bases separating them. Germline V lookup: CDR1 MNHNY, CDR2 SVGAGI (reference sequence). Here the CDR3 reads CASSPGTNYEQYL. The CDR3 nucleotides are TGTGCCAGCAGTCCCGGGACCAACTACGAGCAGTACCTC.

The rearrangement links TRBV6-2 or TRBV6-3 to TRBJ2-7, with TRBD2 matching 7 bases. V trimming: 5 bases; J trimming: 0 bases; junction bases outside the gene matches: 7. Germline CDR1 and CDR2: MNHEY and SVGEGT. This CDR3 contains 15 residues. CDR3 amino acids: CASSPLLANSYEQYF. The DNA for the CDR3 is TGTGCCAGCAGTCCATTACTAGCGAACTCCTACGAGCAGTACTTC.

Turning to this clonotype: A single base separates this from a much larger clone, so it may be a read error. The genes are TRBV6-5 and TRBJ2-5; D possibly corresponds to TRBD2 (6 bases). Per the germline V gene, CDR1 is MNHEY and CDR2 is SVGAGI. This CDR3 region has 13 residues. This chain's CDR3 is CARSDTMSGAQYF. The CDR3 coding sequence is TGTGCCCGCAGCGACACCATGTCGGGAGCCCAGTACTTC.

This clonotype showed up just once. Here the CDR3 omits its conserved ending phenylalanine or tryptophan, so a read error is the likely source. This sequence joins TRBV4-3 and TRBJ2-7; 7 bases line up with TRBD2. The CDR3 extends over 17 amino acids. Looked up from germline, CDR1 is LGHNA and CDR2 is YSLEER. The CDR3 reads CASSRDYADGGMNDQYL. CDR3 in DNA: TGCGCCAGCAGCCGAGATTACGCCGACGGGGGGATGAACGATCAGTACTTA.